Listed below are T cell receptor beta chains from one sample, sequenced in a study of blood T cell repertoires in COVID-19. Sequencing was performed with immunoSEQ multiplex PCR; in TCRdb, only in-frame clones are kept and a portion is missing. The sample contains around 170,000 clones, around 90% of which appear only once. The sample comprised PBMCs or T cells enriched from blood (not recorded which). Receptors were obtained from a young woman who had recovered from COVID-19. Each CDR3 is given with its conserved first and last residue. D genes are given only for firm matches. The size entry is marked missing in some rows and otherwise reads once, few, many or a size class.

TRBV7-8,TRBD2,-,TRBJ2-1,TGTGCCAGCAACCGATACAGCGGGGGGGCCGGTGAGCAGTTCTTC,CASNRYSGGAGEQFF
TRBV7-9,TRBD2,-,TRBJ2-5,TGTGCCAGCAGCTTCCTTCTAGCGGGGGGAGAGACCCAGTACTTC,CASSFLLAGGETQYF
TRBV7-6,-,-,TRBJ2-7,TGTGCCAGCAGCTTAGTGTCAGGGCCCAACGAGCAGTACTTC,CASSLVSGPNEQYF
TRBV5-1,-,-,TRBJ2-7,TGCGCCAGCAGCTTAATACAGGGCCCCTACGAGCAGTACTTC,CASSLIQGPYEQYF
TRBV13,-,-,TRBJ1-2,TGTGCCAGCAGCTTATCAGGTCGCCTATCCTATGGCTACACCTTC,CASSLSGRLSYGYTF
TRBV30,-,-,TRBJ1-2,TGTGCCTGGAAGCAGGGAAATTTTATGTTTGATGGCTACACCTTC,CAWKQGNFMFDGYTF
TRBV6-1,-,-,TRBJ2-7,TGTGCCAGCAGTGAAGCGTTAGAACCCGTAGCGCGCGAGCAGTACTTC,CASSEALEPVAREQYF
TRBV6-5,TRBD1,-,TRBJ1-2,TGTGCCAGCAGTTTATTGGACAGGGGTAGTGGCTACACCTTC,CASSLLDRGSGYTF
TRBV6-1,-,once,TRBJ2-7,TGTGCCAGCAGTGAGCGGGGCACCTACGAGCAGTACTTC,CASSERGTYEQYF
TRBV7-6,-,few,TRBJ1-4,TGTGCCAGCAGCCCCCGCGAGGGCGGATTTGGACCCGCGTTTACGGAAAAACTGTTTTTT,CASSPREGGFGPAFTEKLFF
TRBV3-1/TRBV3-2,TRBD1,few,TRBJ1-2,TGTGCCAGCAGCCTTAGACAGGGGAAGAAGGGGAAGGACTATGGCTACACCTTC,CASSLRQGKKGKDYGYTF
TRBV5-4,TRBD2,-,TRBJ2-1,TGTGCCAGCAGGTCCCAGCGGGAGGGCCTCGATGAGCAGTTCTTC,CASRSQREGLDEQFF
TRBV29-1,-,-,TRBJ2-7,TGCAGCGTTGAAGAAGGAAGGAGCGAGCAGTACTTC,CSVEEGRSEQYF
TRBV28,-,-,TRBJ2-7,TGTGCCAGCAGTTTATACGGGTCCTCCTACGAGCAGTACTTC,CASSLYGSSYEQYF
TRBV12-5,-,-,TRBJ1-2,TGTGCTAGTGGTGACACCCTCCACAACGCAGGGGGCTACACCTTC,CASGDTLHNAGGYTF
TRBV28,-,-,TRBJ2-3,TGTGCCAGCCTTAGAACGACAGATACGCAGTATTTT,CASLRTTDTQYF
TRBV29-1,TRBD2,-,TRBJ2-1,TGCAGCGTTGTCTTAGCGGGGCGATACAATGAGCAGTTCTTC,CSVVLAGRYNEQFF
TRBV5-4,-,-,TRBJ1-2,TGTGCCAGCAGCCCACGGACAGTGACTAACTATGGCTACACCTTC,CASSPRTVTNYGYTF
TRBV28,-,-,TRBJ2-5,TGTGCCAGCAGTTTACCCTGGGCGGGACTTTCGGAGACCCAGTACTTC,CASSLPWAGLSETQYF
TRBV12-5,TRBD2,-,TRBJ2-2,TGTGCTAGCACCGACAGCGGGGGGAGTAGCGGGGAGCTGTTTTTT,CASTDSGGSSGELFF
TRBV7-9,-,once,TRBJ1-2,TGTGCCAGCAGCTTACGGGACTATGGCTACACCTTC,CASSLRDYGYTF
TRBV5-8,-,-,TRBJ1-6,TGTGCCAGCAGCTTATGGGGGCTGATGGATTCACCCCTCCACTTT,CASSLWGLMDSPLHF
TRBV9,TRBD2,-,TRBJ2-3,TGTGCCAGCAGCTTAGCGGGAGTACGCACAGATACGCAGTATTTT,CASSLAGVRTDTQYF
TRBV2,TRBD2,-,TRBJ2-5,TGTGCCAGCAGTCAGGCCATAGCGGGAGGGGAGACCCAGTACTTC,CASSQAIAGGETQYF
TRBV5-5,-,-,TRBJ2-6,TGTGCCAGCAGCTACATCTGGACATCCATTCACTCTGGGGCCAACGTCCTGACTTTC,CASSYIWTSIHSGANVLTF
TRBV19,TRBD1,-,TRBJ1-1,TGTGCCAGTAGTATAGGATCAGGGGGCAACACTGAAGCTTTCTTT,CASSIGSGGNTEAFF
TRBV10-1,TRBD2,-,TRBJ2-7,TGCGCCAGCAGTGAGTCAGCGGGGGCCCCCTACGAGCAGTACTTC,CASSESAGAPYEQYF
TRBV3-1/TRBV3-2,-,-,TRBJ2-7,TGTGCCAGCAGCCGGGAGGGACATTCCCGTTACGAGCAGTACTTC,CASSREGHSRYEQYF
TRBV5-6,TRBD1,-,TRBJ2-1,TGTGCCAGCAGCAAAACCGGGACAGAATCTTACAATGAGCAGTTCTTC,CASSKTGTESYNEQFF
TRBV29-1,TRBD1,-,TRBJ1-2,TGCAGCGTTGAAGCCGGGACAGGATATGGCTACACCTTC,CSVEAGTGYGYTF
TRBV12-3/TRBV12-4,-,few,TRBJ2-5,TGTGCCAGCAGTTTCAGGGGTGAAGAGACCCAGTACTTC,CASSFRGEETQYF
TRBV11-3,-,-,TRBJ2-2,TGTGCCAGCAGCTTCGACGGGAGTGGTAGCACCGGGGAGCTGTTTTTT,CASSFDGSGSTGELFF
TRBV5-5,TRBD2,-,TRBJ2-3,TGTGCCAGCAGCTTGGTAGCGGGGGGGCCCCCAGATACGCAGTATTTT,CASSLVAGGPPDTQYF
TRBV7-9,-,few,TRBJ2-7,TGTGCCAGCAGCCTCACCGGGTACGAGCAGTACTTC,CASSLTGYEQYF
TRBV5-1,-,once,TRBJ2-1,TGCGCCAGCTCCACCACTCAGGTGAGCTCCTACAATGAGCAGTTCTTC,CASSTTQVSSYNEQFF
TRBV9,TRBD1,-,TRBJ2-3,TGTGCCAGCGGGCAAAACAGGGGCGCCGCGACAGATACGCAGTATTTT,CASGQNRGAATDTQYF
TRBV7-9,-,-,TRBJ2-1,TGTGCCAGCAGCTTAGGGTTAACCCCCAGCTCCTACAATGAGCAGTTCTTC,CASSLGLTPSSYNEQFF
TRBV28,-,few,TRBJ1-5,TGTGCCAGCAGTTTAGGAGGGAGTCAGCCCCAGCATTTT,CASSLGGSQPQHF
TRBV12-5,TRBD1,-,TRBJ2-2,TGTGCTAGTGGGAGGGGACAGGGTGGTACCGGGGAGCTGTTTTTT,CASGRGQGGTGELFF
TRBV10-3,-,-,TRBJ1-2,TGTGCCATCAGAGGGGACAAGTATGGCTACACCTTC,CAIRGDKYGYTF
TRBV27,TRBD2,-,TRBJ2-1,TGTGCCAGCAGTTTAAGCGGGAGCGATGAGCAGTTCTTC,CASSLSGSDEQFF
TRBV28,-,-,TRBJ1-2,TGTGCCAGCACCACGCCGGCTAACTATGGCTACACCTTC,CASTTPANYGYTF
TRBV27,-,-,TRBJ2-1,TGTGCCAGCAGTTGGACAGAGGGCTACAATGAGCAGTTCTTC,CASSWTEGYNEQFF
TRBV27,TRBD1,-,TRBJ1-1,TGTGCCAGCAGTCGATACTCCGGGACAGCTGAAGCTTTCTTT,CASSRYSGTAEAFF
TRBV5-8,-,-,TRBJ2-3,TGTGCCAGCAGCGATTACGGACAGTCAGATACGCAGTATTTT,CASSDYGQSDTQYF
TRBV9,TRBD1,-,TRBJ2-2,TGTGCCAGCAGCGCCTCCCCGACAGGGCAAACCGGGGAGCTGTTTTTT,CASSASPTGQTGELFF
TRBV11-3,-,few,TRBJ1-1,TGTGCCAGCAGCTTCGACTCGAACACTGAAGCTTTCTTT,CASSFDSNTEAFF
TRBV18,-,-,TRBJ1-2,TGTGCCAGCTCACCTGGGAAACAAGAGGGTGGTGGCTACACCTTC,CASSPGKQEGGGYTF
TRBV12-3/TRBV12-4,-,-,TRBJ1-5,TGTGCCAGCAGCACCCGGGAGAATCAGCCCCAGCATTTT,CASSTRENQPQHF
TRBV3-1/TRBV3-2,-,-,TRBJ1-2,TGTGCCAGCAGCCCTCTTCGGGGCGGGAGGGGTGATGGCTACACCTTC,CASSPLRGGRGDGYTF
TRBV7-2,TRBD1,-,TRBJ1-4,TGTGCCAGCAGCTTCGGACAGGCAAATGAAAAACTGTTTTTT,CASSFGQANEKLFF